This T cell receptor (beta chain) was captured by sequencing in a study of T cells after yellow fever vaccination. TCRdb used MiXCR to reprocess the 5' RACE reads, holding one entry per CDR3 protein. The sample shows fewer than 500,000 distinct CDR3 sequences, roughly a sixth of them seen only once. Germline V gene lookup returns CDR1 MNHEY and CDR2 SVGEGT. Trimming cost V 4 bases and J 0 bases; bases outside gene matches: 12. CDR3 length: 18 amino acids. The source is a man aged 18-30 years who received the YFV17D yellow fever vaccine. Sample: PBMCs, taken before the yellow fever booster vaccination. The J gene is TRBJ1-3, the V gene TRBV6-2 or TRBV6-3; 7 bases map to TRBD1. The CDR3 here is CASSSLRGQSSSGNTIYF. CDR3 bases: TGTGCCAGCAGTTCCCTTCGGGGACAGTCGAGCTCTGGAAACACCATATATTTT.